This TCR beta chain was documented in a study of shared clonotypes between healthy human individuals. Study-level results: Read depth was anticipated to influence clonotype sharing among donors. Rarefaction exposed incomplete sorted-subset sequencing despite large depth. Exclusively blood specimens were collected; tissue repertoires likely differ.

This clone has only one observation. What it binds is not known. V shed 4 bases and J shed 10 bases, with 26 bases lying between them. Germline assignment: CDR1 SGHRS and CDR2 YFSETQ. The CDR3 has 16 residues. Produced via immunoSEQ multiplex PCR; TCRdb's table is partial and in-frame only. The sample yields approximately 530,000 clones, around 96% seen once. The receptor's source is a woman younger than 45 in good health. Sequenced sample: naive CD4+ T cells sorted from blood. Subset: CD45RA+ positively selected. The chain has TRBV5-1 and TRBJ1-1; weak D call: TRBD1 (6 bases). Here the CDR3 reads CASSRGNRVIPWGAFF. The CDR3 DNA sequence: TGCGCCAGCAGCCGGGGGAACAGGGTAATCCCCTGGGGAGCTTTCTTT. Full variable domain (remainder filled in from reference TRBV5-1 and TRBJ1-1): KAGVTQTPRYLIKTRGQQVTLSCSPISGHRSVSWYQQTPGQGLQFLFEYFSETQRNKGNFPGRFSGRQFSNSRSEMNVSTLELGDSALYLCASSRGNRVIPWGAFFGQGTRLTVV.